The 24 T cell receptor beta chains below were found in one sample sequenced in a study of blood T cell repertoires in COVID-19. Profiled with immunoSEQ multiplex PCR; TCRdb holds only in-frame clones, not every one. The sample has some 100,000 clones; less than 80% are singletons. Sequenced sample: peripheral blood. The source of these receptors is a man aged 50-59 years with acute or convalescent COVID-19.

The V call is TRBV6-2 or TRBV6-3, the J call TRBJ1-2; possibly TRBD1 for D (5 bases). Germline V gene lookup returns CDR1 MNHEY and CDR2 SVGEGT. V was shortened by 2 bases and J by 6 bases, with 13 bases between the two germline ends. This CDR3 spans 14 amino acids. CDR3 protein: CASSYRGTTNGYTF. The CDR3 region has the DNA TGTGCCAGCAGTTACCGGGGGACTACGAATGGCTACACCTTC.

The chain uses TRBV5-6 and TRBJ2-1; TRBD2 agrees at 11 bases. With 3 bases clipped from V and 3 bases from J, the junction kept 11 bases outside the gene matches. The CDR3 has 18 residues. Germline V gives CDR1 SGHDT, CDR2 YYEEEE. This chain's CDR3 is CASSWPTSGATHYNEQFF. The CDR3 nucleotides are TGTGCCAGCAGCTGGCCGACTAGCGGGGCCACCCACTACAATGAGCAGTTCTTC.

The chain couples TRBV28 to TRBJ2-7; 9 bases match TRBD2. V lost 5 bases to trimming and J lost 3 bases; unmatched junction nucleotides: 8. Germline V gene lookup returns CDR1 MDHEN and CDR2 SYDVKM. This CDR3 is built from 15 residues. CDR3 nucleotides: TGTGCCAGCAGTGTAGCGGGAGTCCCCGACTACGAGCAGTACTTC. Translation: CASSVAGVPDYEQYF. Drawing the rest from reference TRBV28 and TRBJ2-7, the complete variable domain is DVKVTQSSRYLVKRTGEKVFLECVQDMDHENMFWYRQDPGLGLRLIYFSYDVKMKEKGDIPEGYSVSREKKERFSLILESASTNQTSMYLCASSVAGVPDYEQYFGPGTRLTVT.

This clone showed up just a few times. The CDR3 DNA sequence: TGTGCCAGCAGCCAAGACTGGGGGACAGCCCAAGAGACCCAGTACTTC. Its translation is CASSQDWGTAQETQYF. The chain uses TRBV4-2 and TRBJ2-5; TRBD1 matches 7 bases. The germline CDR1 and CDR2 sequences are LGHNA and YNFKEQ. This CDR3 region has 16 residues. J was trimmed by 1 base and V by 0 bases; bases with no gene match: 5.

This clone has just a few counts. The gene calls are TRBV7-8 and TRBJ2-7; TRBD2 matches at 7 bases. The junction had 4 bases not matched to a gene; V was cut back by 3 bases and J by 2 bases. The germline V gene has CDR1 SGHVS and CDR2 FQNEAQ. The CDR3 is 14 residues long. The CDR3 nucleotides are TGTGCCAGCAGCTTCGGGACTACTACCTACGAGCAGTACTTC. Amino acid sequence: CASSFGTTTYEQYF.

The chain recombines TRBV10-1 with TRBJ1-1, with unresolved D. The CDR3 extends over 14 amino acids. Trimming took 0 bases from V and 0 from J, leaving 5 bases between them. Germline V lookup: CDR1 WNHNN, CDR2 SYGVQD (reference sequence). CDR3 sequence: CASSESWLNTEAFF. In DNA form, the CDR3 reads TGCGCCAGCAGTGAGTCATGGCTGAACACTGAAGCTTTCTTT.

J is TRBJ2-7 and V is TRBV7-2; the match to TRBD2 covers 15 bases. The V segment lost 0 bases and the J segment 4 bases; nucleotides outside the gene matches: 7. Looked up from germline, CDR1 is SGHTA and CDR2 is FQGNSA. The CDR3 consists of 18 residues. The CDR3 reads CASSLAGLAGGSGYEQYF. DNA of the CDR3: TGTGCCAGCAGCTTAGCGGGACTAGCGGGAGGATCGGGGTACGAGCAGTACTTC.

This chain joins TRBV3-1 (or the pseudogene TRBV3-2) and TRBJ2-4; D remains ambiguous. V was shortened by 1 base and J by 6 bases, with 10 bases between the two germline ends. The CDR3 has 14 residues. The V gene's germline CDR1 is LGHDT and CDR2 YNNKEL (reference sequence). The CDR3 sequence is CASSQADGANIQYF. The CDR3 DNA reads as TGTGCCAGCAGCCAAGCTGACGGAGCAAACATTCAGTACTTC.

This clone occurred a few times. Sequence at one end of the junction differs from germline and may be a read error. The chain couples TRBV5-4 to TRBJ2-7; the D gene is possibly TRBD1 (8 bases). Germline V gene data show CDR1 as SGHNT and CDR2 as YYREEE (reference sequence). This CDR3 contains 14 residues. CDR3 amino acids: CASSPQGGSSEQYF. CDR3 sequence (DNA): TGTGCCAGCAGCCCACAGGGGGGGTCCTCCGAGCAGTACTTC.

The chain uses TRBV6-5 and TRBJ2-7; D gene ambiguous. From germline, CDR1 is MNHEY and CDR2 SVGAGI. The V end lost 10 bases, the J end lost 4 bases, and 14 bases lay between the germline ends. The CDR3 contains 12 residues. The CDR3 sequence is CATQQFNYEQYF. CDR3 in DNA: TGTGCCACCCAACAGTTTAATTACGAGCAGTACTTC.

The chain is built from TRBV15 and TRBJ1-1; D is unclear. Trimming removed 3 bases from V and 1 base from J, with 6 bases in between. The CDR3 is made up of 13 amino acids. Germline lookup yields CDR1 LNHNV and CDR2 YYDKDF (reference sequence). The CDR3 protein is CATSSYRNTEAFF. The CDR3 DNA sequence: TGTGCCACCAGCAGTTACAGGAACACTGAAGCTTTCTTT.

This sequence joins TRBV9 and TRBJ2-1; 9 bases are a match to TRBD2. Trimming at V came to 8 bases and at J to 5 bases, leaving 5 bases not matched to a gene. The CDR3 sequence is 13 residues long. The germline gives CDR1 SGDLS, CDR2 YYNGEE. CDR3 residues: CASTSGPHNEQFF. The CDR3 DNA follows: TGTGCCAGTACTAGCGGGCCACACAATGAGCAGTTCTTC.

The chain's CDR3 is CASSLAGSGSFYEQYF. The CDR3 region has the DNA TGTGCCAGCAGCTTAGCGGGCAGCGGGAGCTTCTACGAGCAGTACTTC. The V call is TRBV7-2, the J call TRBJ2-7; 8 nucleotides align to TRBD2. The CDR3 consists of 16 residues. V was clipped by 0 bases and J by 3 bases; unmatched bases: 7. Germline V gene data show CDR1 as SGHTA and CDR2 as FQGNSA.

This clone is a singleton in its sample. The chain has TRBV12-3 or TRBV12-4 and TRBJ1-2; 8 bases are a match to TRBD1. This CDR3 spans 13 amino acids. The ends lost 5 bases at V and 8 bases at J; junction bases unmatched: 7. The CDR3 protein is CASSLDRERGYTF. The CDR3 DNA is TGTGCCAGCAGTCTGGACAGGGAAAGGGGCTACACCTTC.

The CDR3 nucleotides read TGTGCCAGCAGTTTAGGTGGGCAAGTGGGTAATGAAAAACTGTTTTTT. It encodes CASSLGGQVGNEKLFF. This sequence joins TRBV28 and TRBJ1-4; D is unclear. Trimming stripped 2 bases from V and 4 bases from J, with 14 bases between. CDR3 length: 16 amino acids. The germline gives CDR1 MDHEN, CDR2 SYDVKM.

The chain is built from TRBV6-5 and TRBJ2-1, with 12 nucleotides matching TRBD2. In germline, CDR1 is MNHEY, CDR2 SVGAGI. The CDR3 contains 14 residues. V dropped 8 bases and J dropped 7; count of bases not matched to a gene: 6. The CDR3 nucleotides are TGTGCCAGCCAGGGGCTAGCGGGAGGGAATGAGCAGTTCTTC. Protein product: CASQGLAGGNEQFF.

This clone turned up a few times. The chain is built from TRBV19 and TRBJ1-5; no reliable D call. CDR3 size: 16 residues. CDR1 and CDR2 from the germline V gene are LNHDA and SQIVND (reference sequence). The V gene lost 0 bases and the J gene lost 3 bases, with 12 bases spanning the gap. DNA for the CDR3: TGTGCCAGTAGTATAGAGTGGTCACAGTCCAATCAGCCCCAGCATTTT. This encodes CASSIEWSQSNQPQHF.

The chain combines TRBV28 with TRBJ1-2; tentatively, D is TRBD1 (5 bases). Trimming stripped 6 bases from V and 4 bases from J, with 21 bases between. The CDR3 loop spans 16 amino acids. Germline V gene data show CDR1 as MDHEN and CDR2 as SYDVKM. Here the CDR3 reads CASSPRAGGLGYGYTF. In DNA form, the CDR3 reads TGTGCCAGCAGCCCTAGGGCTGGGGGACTGGGCTATGGCTACACCTTC.

This clone was picked up a small number of times. V and J are TRBV5-6 and TRBJ1-5, with 7 bases lining up with TRBD1. V trimming: 2 bases; J trimming: 7 bases; junction bases outside the gene matches: 12. This CDR3 has 16 residues. Germline V gene lookup returns CDR1 SGHDT and CDR2 YYEEEE. The CDR3 protein is CASSFTGAHRSQPQHF. The CDR3 DNA follows: TGTGCCAGCAGCTTTACAGGGGCGCATAGAAGCCAGCCCCAGCATTTT.

The V and J genes are TRBV25-1 and TRBJ2-7; D may be TRBD2 (6 bases). The germline V gene has CDR1 MGHDK and CDR2 SYGVNS. This CDR3 contains 13 residues. Trimming cost V 6 bases and J 6 bases, with 15 bases left between them. CDR3 coding DNA: TGTGCCAGCAGGGGACTCCACAGCCTCGAGCAGTACTTC. Protein product: CASRGLHSLEQYF.

The V call is TRBV7-9, the J call TRBJ2-5; possible D gene TRBD2, 6 bases. Trimming removed 10 bases at V and 5 bases at J, with 20 bases between. This CDR3 has 14 residues. Looked up from germline, CDR1 is SEHNR and CDR2 is FQNEAQ (reference sequence). The CDR3 is CATTPFLAKETQYF. The CDR3 coding sequence is TGTGCCACCACGCCGTTTCTAGCGAAGGAGACCCAGTACTTC.

To note about this clone: This clone may be a read error of a much larger clone one base away. This same CDR3 is encoded by further DNA sequences in the sample. The chain recombines TRBV5-1 with TRBJ2-1, with 13 positions matching TRBD2. J gave up 4 bases and V 0 bases, and 1 base lay outside the gene matches. Germline CDR1 reads SGHRS; CDR2 reads YFSETQ. The CDR3 runs 16 residues. CDR3 sequence: CASSLATSGRYNEQFF. CDR3 bases: TGCGCCAGCAGCTTGGCGACTAGCGGGAGGTACAATGAGCAGTTCTTC.

V gene TRBV19 combines with J gene TRBJ2-3; weak D call: TRBD2 (6 bases). The CDR3 has 14 residues. Germline-derived CDR1 and CDR2 are LNHDA and SQIVND (reference sequence). V was cut by 5 bases and J by 0 bases, with 9 bases left in between. The CDR3 spells CASSFSGSTDTQYF. The CDR3 bases are TGTGCCAGTAGTTTTAGCGGTAGCACAGATACGCAGTATTTT.

This chain uses TRBV7-9 with TRBJ1-4, with no clear D. The germline gives CDR1 SEHNR, CDR2 FQNEAQ (reference sequence). CDR3 length equals 16 residues. V lost 1 base and J 2 bases, leaving 11 bases between the germline ends. The CDR3 sequence: CASSLERLDTNEKLFF. The CDR3 nucleotides are TGTGCCAGCAGCTTAGAAAGACTGGATACTAATGAAAAACTGTTTTTT. Drawing the rest from reference TRBV7-9 and TRBJ1-4, the complete variable domain is DTGVSQNPRHKITKRGQNVTFRCDPISEHNRLYWYRQTLGQGPEFLTYFQNEAQLEKSRLLSDRFSAERPKGSFSTLEIQRTEQGDSAMYLCASSLERLDTNEKLFFGSGTQLSVL.